This record looks at one T cell receptor beta chain sequence and its context. Germline V gives CDR1 GTSNPN, CDR2 SVGIG (reference sequence). The V and J ends lost 7 bases and 3 bases, in that order; junction bases with no gene match: 4. This CDR3 is built from 12 residues. The data were obtained in a study of control samples from healthy donors and cancer patients. The protocol was immunoSEQ multiplex PCR, while the TCRdb copy is restricted to in-frame clones and leaves out a portion. The table lists approximately 60,000 clones, 65% to 90% of them singletons. This TCR came from a man aged 35 to 55 in good health. Sequencing used blood. The V call is TRBV30, the J call TRBJ1-1; 8 bases match TRBD1. The CDR3 sequence: CAFGQGYTEAFF. Written as DNA, the CDR3 is TGTGCCTTTGGACAGGGCTACACTGAAGCTTTCTTT.